The present T cell receptor beta chain was sequenced within a study of T cell responses to AZD1222 COVID-19 vaccine. Turning to the study itself: Recipients boosted at about 4 weeks or about 12 weeks are pooled.

A note on this clone: What it binds is unknown.

Notes on the study in general: Just a handful of AZD1222 recipients tested seropositive at baseline. Breadth and depth of Spike-specific TCRs rose after two AZD1222 doses. Clonal diversity may have been underestimated, and the donors were mostly white British, with more females than males.

TCRdb's table, derived via immunoSEQ multiplex PCR, lists solely in-frame clones and lacks some. The table lists around 120,000 clones, roughly nine tenths of them singletons. The CDR3 extends over 13 amino acids. The V gene end was trimmed by 11 bases and the J gene end by 7 bases; junction bases not matched to a gene: 8. Looked up from germline, CDR1 is KGHDR and CDR2 is SFDVKD. V usage is TRBV24-1 and J usage is TRBJ2-2, with TRBD2 matching over 8 bases. Material: peripheral blood, obtained on day 0 of AZD1222 vaccination. This TCR was sampled from an adult in good health. The CDR3 sequence is CASQRESRGELFF. CDR3 DNA sequence: TGTGCCAGCCAGCGGGAGAGTCGCGGGGAGCTGTTTTTT.